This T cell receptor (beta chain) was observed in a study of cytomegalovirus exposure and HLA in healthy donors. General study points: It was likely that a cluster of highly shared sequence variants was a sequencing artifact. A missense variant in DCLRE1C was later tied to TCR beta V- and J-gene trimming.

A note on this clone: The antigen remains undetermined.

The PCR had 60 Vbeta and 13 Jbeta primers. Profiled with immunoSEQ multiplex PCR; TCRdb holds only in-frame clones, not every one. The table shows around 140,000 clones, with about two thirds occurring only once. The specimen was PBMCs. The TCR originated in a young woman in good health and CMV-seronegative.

This CDR3 is CASSGTGGGEAFF. The CDR3 DNA is TGTGCCAGCAGCGGGACAGGGGGCGGTGAAGCTTTCTTT. The rearrangement joins TRBV6-4 to TRBJ1-1; 12 positions agree with TRBD1. Germline trimming cut 6 bases from V and 7 bases from J; bases unmatched to any gene: 3. From germline, CDR1 is MRHNA and CDR2 SNTAGT. This CDR3 spans 13 amino acids.